Below, 17 T cell receptor beta chains from the same sample are listed, as sequenced in a study of cytomegalovirus exposure and HLA in healthy donors. PCR primers comprised 60 Vbeta and 13 Jbeta primers. The protocol was immunoSEQ multiplex PCR, while the TCRdb copy is restricted to in-frame clones and leaves out a portion. The data contain around 90,000 clones, 81% of them singletons. The source material was PBMCs. These receptors were obtained from a human donor in good health.

The rearrangement joins TRBV7-3 to TRBJ2-3; 11 bases are a match to TRBD2. The V gene's germline CDR1 is SGHTA and CDR2 FQGTGA. The CDR3 covers 17 residues. V shed 4 bases and J 4 bases; nucleotides not matched to a gene: 10. CDR3 sequence (DNA): TGTGCCAGCAGCTCCCCGACTAGCGGGATCTCAGCAGATACGCAGTATTTT. Residues: CASSSPTSGISADTQYF.

V is TRBV29-1 and J is TRBJ2-2; 8 nucleotides line up with TRBD1. CDR3 length equals 14 residues. The trim removed 4 bases at V and 5 bases at J, leaving 6 bases unmatched. Germline CDR1 reads SQVTM; CDR2 reads ANQGSEA. CDR3 in amino acids: CSVAWTGNTGELFF. Here the CDR3 DNA reads TGCAGCGTTGCCTGGACAGGGAATACCGGGGAGCTGTTTTTT.

V usage is TRBV9 and J usage is TRBJ2-2; D call uncertain. Trimming took off 2 bases at V and 3 bases at J, with 11 bases between the two ends. CDR3 length: 15 amino acids. CDR1 is SGDLS and CDR2 is YYNGEE in the germline V gene. The CDR3 sequence: CASSVLASYTGELFF. In DNA form, the CDR3 reads TGTGCCAGCAGCGTTTTAGCTTCCTACACCGGGGAGCTGTTTTTT.

The chain links TRBV11-3 to TRBJ2-5, with TRBD2 matching 11 bases. CDR1 is SGHNT and CDR2 is YENEEA in the germline V gene. The CDR3 has 17 residues. J gave up 2 bases and V 1 base, and 6 bases lay outside the gene matches. As DNA, the CDR3 is TGTGCCAGCAGCTTAGGCGGTAGCGGGGGGGTTCAAGAGACCCAGTACTTC. The encoded protein is CASSLGGSGGVQETQYF.

V is TRBV5-1 and J is TRBJ2-7, with D maybe TRBD1 (6 bases). Deletions cut 0 bases from V and 4 bases from J, with 11 bases between. This CDR3 contains 14 residues. The germline V gene has CDR1 SGHRS and CDR2 YFSETQ. CDR3 nucleotides: TGCGCCAGCAGCTTGGACAGGGTTTGGTACGAGCAGTACTTC. It is translated as CASSLDRVWYEQYF.

The chain links TRBV6-1 to TRBJ1-3, with D hard to call. CDR1 and CDR2 from the germline V gene are MNHNS and SASEGT. V lost 3 bases to trimming and J lost 0 bases, with 9 bases between them. The CDR3 is made up of 15 amino acids. The CDR3 DNA reads TGTGCCAGCAGTGACTTCAGAGGCTCTGGAAACACCATATATTTT. Translated, it gives CASSDFRGSGNTIYF.

A remark on this clone: One junction end disagrees with the germline gene, perhaps due to a read error. The chain recombines TRBV11-3 with TRBJ2-2, with TRBD1 matching 8 bases. Germline V gene data show CDR1 as SGHNT and CDR2 as YENEEA. The CDR3 has 17 amino acids. The CDR3 DNA reads TGTGCCAGCAGCTTAGCAGGGGGCCTCTCGAAGACCGGGGAGCTGTTTTTT. Amino acid sequence: CASSLAGGLSKTGELFF.

This clone was seen a single time. V usage is TRBV6-6 and J usage is TRBJ2-1; a possible D gene is TRBD2 (6 bases). Per the germline V gene, CDR1 is MNHNY and CDR2 is SVGAGI (reference sequence). V was trimmed by 8 bases and J by 7 bases, leaving 15 bases between them. The CDR3 has 13 residues. CDR3 amino acids: CASYKWGENEQFF. DNA for the CDR3: TGTGCCAGCTACAAGTGGGGGGAGAATGAGCAGTTCTTC.

The gene calls are TRBV2 and TRBJ1-5; tentatively, D is TRBD1 (5 bases). Germline-derived CDR1 and CDR2 are SNHLY and FYNNEI. This CDR3 comprises 13 residues. The V end was cut by 7 bases, the J end by 4 bases, with 11 bases between. The DNA of the CDR3 is TGTGCCAGCACCAACTCAGGGAATCAGCCCCAGCATTTT. The encoded protein is CASTNSGNQPQHF.

J is TRBJ2-7 and V is TRBV2; no definite D call. In germline, CDR1 is SNHLY, CDR2 FYNNEI. This CDR3 region has 12 residues. V lost 6 bases to trimming and J lost 9 bases, with 15 bases between them. The CDR3 is CASSALPERQYF. As DNA, the CDR3 is TGTGCCAGCAGCGCCCTCCCCGAGAGGCAGTACTTC.

J is TRBJ2-2 and V is TRBV30, with 8 bases that match TRBD2. CDR1 is GTSNPN and CDR2 is SVGIG in the germline V gene (reference sequence). The CDR3 spans 13 residues. Trimming cost V 3 bases and J 8 bases; bases outside gene matches: 5. CDR3 bases: TGTGCCTGGAGGACGGGGGGGGCGGGGGAGCTGTTTTTT. Translating it yields CAWRTGGAGELFF.

The chain joins TRBV7-3 to TRBJ2-2, with D hard to call. Germline V CDR1 and CDR2: SGHTA, FQGTGA. This CDR3 region has 14 residues. The V end was cut by 4 bases, the J end by 2 bases, with 8 bases between. CDR3 loop: CASSSGSNTGELFF. DNA for the CDR3: TGTGCCAGCAGCTCAGGAAGCAACACCGGGGAGCTGTTTTTT.

In the case of this clone: The junction differs from germline at one of its ends, possibly a read error. The same CDR3 is also encoded by other DNA sequences in this sample. This rearrangement joins TRBV7-7 to TRBJ2-5; 10 positions match TRBD2. This CDR3 comprises 14 residues. Germline V gene sequence: CDR1 SSHAT, CDR2 FNYEAQ (reference sequence). In nucleotides, the CDR3 is TGCGCCAGCAGCACCGGACTAGCGGAAGAGACCCAGTACTTC. Its translation: CASSTGLAEETQYF.

Regarding this clone: The junction departs from germline at one end; a sequencing error may be responsible. V is TRBV7-2 and J is TRBJ2-7, with 8 bases that match TRBD1. CDR3 length: 15 residues. CDR1 is SGHTA, CDR2 FQGNSA, per germline. The CDR3 loop is CASSLARGHLYEQYF. The CDR3 DNA follows: TGTGCCAGCAGCCTAGCCAGGGGGCATCTGTACGAGCAGTACTTC.

CDR3 bases: TGTGCCAGCAGAACCCGGGACAGGGGGCTTTTAAGGAACGAGCAGTACTTC. Protein product: CASRTRDRGLLRNEQYF. V gene TRBV27 combines with J gene TRBJ2-7; the match to TRBD1 covers 12 bases. CDR3 length: 17 amino acids. Germline V gene sequence: CDR1 MNHEY, CDR2 SMNVEV (reference sequence). With V trimmed by 6 bases and J by 5 bases, 14 bases remained unmatched.

The genes are TRBV27 and TRBJ2-4; D call uncertain. CDR1 and CDR2 from the germline V gene are MNHEY and SMNVEV (reference sequence). Trimming pared 6 bases from V and 0 bases from J, leaving 21 bases between. This CDR3 spans 18 amino acids. In DNA form, the CDR3 reads TGTGCCAGCAGCCCAGCCAGGTTCAAACTCATAGCCAAAAACATTCAGTACTTC. This translates into CASSPARFKLIAKNIQYF.

The chain carries TRBV9 and TRBJ2-7; 9 bases fit TRBD2. J lost 4 bases, V lost 0 bases, and 5 bases had no gene match. CDR3 size: 15 residues. The germline V gene has CDR1 SGDLS and CDR2 YYNGEE. The CDR3 spells CASSVASGGLYEQYF. Written as DNA, the CDR3 is TGTGCCAGCAGCGTAGCCAGCGGGGGGCTATACGAGCAGTACTTC.